A single sample gave rise to the 27 T cell receptor beta chains below, sequenced in a study of a mutant IDH1 vaccine in newly diagnosed glioma. Produced via immunoSEQ multiplex PCR; TCRdb's table is partial and in-frame only. The sample consists of under 150,000 clones, roughly 90% of them appearing once. These receptors' antigens are unknown. The time point: week 11, during vaccination. Every vaccine dose comprised 300 ug of mutant IDH1 20-mer peptide plus topical imiquimod. The source material was PBMCs, sampled from a glioma patient whose treatment included an IDH1 peptide vaccine. The receptors shown here come from a woman aged 45-65 years with glioma.

This clone was observed once. The genes are TRBV7-3 and TRBJ2-2; 8 bases fit TRBD2. Trimming took 5 bases from V and 3 from J; bases not matched to a gene: 5. Germline V lookup: CDR1 SGHTA, CDR2 FQGTGA. The CDR3 totals 15 residues. In DNA form, the CDR3 reads TGTGCCAGCAGCCAAAAGCGGGGGCACACCGGGGAGCTGTTTTTT. Encoded protein: CASSQKRGHTGELFF. The full variable domain, completed using reference TRBV7-3 and TRBJ2-2, is GAGVSQTPSNKVTEKGKYVELRCDPISGHTALYWYRQSLGQGPEFLIYFQGTGAADDSGLPNDRFFAVRPEGSVSTLKIQRTERGDSAVYLCASSQKRGHTGELFFGEGSRLTVL.

The V gene is TRBV2, the J gene TRBJ2-7; maybe TRBD1 (5 bases). CDR1 is SNHLY and CDR2 is FYNNEI in the germline V gene. This CDR3 contains 15 residues. Deletions cut 6 bases from V and 2 bases from J, with 17 bases between. In DNA form, the CDR3 reads TGTGCCAGCAGGGGGCCCAGTCCTACCACCTACGAGCAGTACTTC. Translating gives CASRGPSPTTYEQYF.

This chain uses TRBV6-6 with TRBJ2-7; a possible D gene is TRBD1 (6 bases). With 9 bases removed from V and 0 bases from J, the gap between germline ends came to 9 bases. Germline V lookup: CDR1 MNHNY, CDR2 SVGAGI (reference sequence). This CDR3 region has 12 residues. The CDR3 loop is CASSDSSYEQYF. Written as DNA, the CDR3 is TGTGCCAGTTCGGACAGCTCCTACGAGCAGTACTTC.

The chain joins TRBV25-1 to TRBJ1-2; D gene ambiguous. Trimming shortened V by 3 bases and J by 2 bases, and 22 bases separated the two germline ends. This CDR3 spans 18 amino acids. Germline V CDR1 and CDR2: MGHDK, SYGVNS. The CDR3 nucleotides read TGTGCCAGCAGTGAGTCTCCGTGGACGGCGGGGTACAACTATGGCTACACCTTC. This sequence encodes CASSESPWTAGYNYGYTF.

V gene TRBV4-1 combines with J gene TRBJ2-2; D ambiguous. Trimming cost V 6 bases and J 0 bases, with 8 bases left between them. Germline CDR1 reads MGHRA; CDR2 reads YSYEKL. This CDR3 is built from 14 residues. The DNA of the CDR3 is TGCGCCAGCAGATCGGGTTCGAACACCGGGGAGCTGTTTTTT. Its translation: CASRSGSNTGELFF.

The genes are TRBV11-1 and TRBJ2-2; 8 positions agree with TRBD2. V gave up 3 bases and J gave up 7 bases; unmatched junction bases: 4. Germline V gives CDR1 SGHAT, CDR2 FQDESV (reference sequence). The CDR3 runs 14 residues. CDR3 sequence (DNA): TGTGCCAGCAGCTTGCGGGGGGCGAGCGGGGAGCTGTTTTTT. Protein sequence: CASSLRGASGELFF.

V and J are TRBV4-2 and TRBJ2-1, with TRBD1 as a possible D gene (6 bases). The CDR3 loop spans 15 amino acids. Germline V gene lookup returns CDR1 LGHNA and CDR2 YNFKEQ. With 2 bases removed from V and 0 bases from J, the gap between germline ends came to 8 bases. DNA of the CDR3: TGTGCCAGCAGCCAACAGGGGAGCTCCTACAATGAGCAGTTCTTC. Protein product: CASSQQGSSYNEQFF.

CDR3 residues: CASRSGGVDSPLHF. CDR3 in DNA: TGTGCCAGCAGATCGGGTGGGGTAGATTCACCCCTCCACTTT. The V gene is TRBV6-5, the J gene TRBJ1-6; D ambiguous. V was cut by 6 bases and J by 8 bases, with 14 bases left in between. This CDR3 comprises 14 residues. CDR1 and CDR2 from the germline V gene are MNHEY and SVGAGI.

This clone was seen a few times. The J gene is TRBJ2-7, the V gene TRBV25-1; D possibly matches TRBD1 or TRBD2 (5 bases each). The V end lost 1 base, the J end lost 4 bases, and 14 bases lay between the germline ends. Germline V CDR1 and CDR2: MGHDK, SYGVNS. There are 15 residues in the CDR3. For the CDR3, the DNA is TGTGCCAGCAGTGAATGGGGCGGGTCTACATACGAGCAGTACTTC. Translation: CASSEWGGSTYEQYF.

The chain recombines TRBV7-9 with TRBJ2-7; D gene unclear. The CDR3 is 13 amino acids. The V gene lost 6 bases and the J gene lost 3 bases, with 12 bases spanning the gap. Germline V gene lookup returns CDR1 SEHNR and CDR2 FQNEAQ (reference sequence). The CDR3 DNA follows: TGTGCCAGCAGGATGGGCACAAACTACGAGCAGTACTTC. Translating gives CASRMGTNYEQYF.

The chain joins TRBV28 to TRBJ2-7; D might be TRBD1 or TRBD2, each matching 6 bases. The CDR3 is 14 residues long. The germline gives CDR1 MDHEN, CDR2 SYDVKM. Trimming removed 7 bases at V and 6 bases at J, with 19 bases between. The CDR3 reads CASTSTGDIPEQYF. The CDR3 bases are TGTGCCAGCACCTCTACGGGGGACATTCCCGAGCAGTACTTC.

CDR3 sequence reads: CASIRGNTGELFF. CDR3 sequence (DNA): TGTGCCAGCATTCGGGGGAACACCGGGGAGCTGTTTTTT. The rearrangement joins TRBV2 to TRBJ2-2, with D maybe TRBD2 (5 bases). Per the germline V gene, CDR1 is SNHLY and CDR2 is FYNNEI. The CDR3 sequence is 13 residues long. The V and J ends lost 7 bases and 1 base respectively, with 7 bases between them. Using reference TRBV2 and TRBJ2-2 for the parts outside the CDR3, the full variable domain is EPEVTQTPSHQVTQMGQEVILRCVPISNHLYFYWYRQILGQKVEFLVSFYNNEISEKSEIFDDQFSVERPDGSNFTLKIRSTKLEDSAMYFCASIRGNTGELFFGEGSRLTVL.

The chain links TRBV18 to TRBJ2-3; 12 bases fit TRBD1. The ends lost 3 bases at V and 4 bases at J; junction bases unmatched: 2. The CDR3 runs 15 residues. The germline CDR1 and CDR2 sequences are KGHSH and LQKENI. This CDR3 is CASSPGTGGPDTQYF. As DNA, the CDR3 is TGTGCCAGCTCACCCGGGACAGGGGGCCCAGATACGCAGTATTTT.

This clone was seen only a few times. The rearrangement uses TRBV7-8 and TRBJ2-7; TRBD1 might be the D (6 bases). CDR3 length: 15 amino acids. V lost 7 bases, J lost 3 bases, and 19 bases lay in between. The germline V gene has CDR1 SGHVS and CDR2 FQNEAQ. As DNA, the CDR3 is TGTGCCAGCAACCCGGTGACAGGACCTTTCTACGAGCAGTACTTC. Its translation is CASNPVTGPFYEQYF.

The chain combines TRBV19 with TRBJ1-2; 9 positions agree with TRBD1. V was pared by 5 bases and J by 8 bases, with 12 bases of the junction left unmatched. The CDR3 is made up of 15 amino acids. Germline V gene lookup returns CDR1 LNHDA and CDR2 SQIVND (reference sequence). This CDR3 is CASSYIPDRGRGYTF. The CDR3 DNA sequence: TGTGCCAGTAGTTACATCCCGGACAGGGGAAGAGGCTACACCTTC.

The chain links TRBV30 to TRBJ2-7; 9 bases match TRBD2. Germline assignment: CDR1 GTSNPN and CDR2 SVGIG (reference sequence). J lost 5 bases, V lost 0 bases, and 2 bases had no gene match. The CDR3 is made up of 13 amino acids. The CDR3: CAWSVGLANEQYF. The DNA for the CDR3 is TGTGCCTGGAGTGTTGGACTAGCGAACGAGCAGTACTTC.

The chain is built from TRBV19 and TRBJ2-3; the match to TRBD2 covers 7 bases. The CDR3 is 14 amino acids. Per germline, CDR1 LNHDA and CDR2 SQIVND (reference sequence). The junction had 5 bases not matched to a gene; V was cut back by 3 bases and J by 5 bases. The chain's CDR3 is CASSIMGGLDTQYF. The CDR3 DNA reads TGTGCCAGTAGTATCATGGGGGGGTTAGATACGCAGTATTTT.

This clone came up once. This chain joins TRBV9 and TRBJ2-2; tentatively, D is TRBD1 (6 bases). V lost 2 bases and J 0 bases, leaving 14 bases between the germline ends. The germline V gene has CDR1 SGDLS and CDR2 YYNGEE. The CDR3 is 17 residues long. The CDR3 coding sequence is TGTGCCAGCAGCGTTCCCGTCGGACAGCCGAACACCGGGGAGCTGTTTTTT. Translating gives CASSVPVGQPNTGELFF.

The chain combines TRBV9 with TRBJ1-2; 9 bases fit TRBD1. The CDR3 contains 14 residues. Germline trimming cut 1 base from V and 8 bases from J; bases unmatched to any gene: 6. Germline assignment: CDR1 SGDLS and CDR2 YYNGEE. CDR3 loop: CASSVNGQGLGYTF. CDR3 DNA: TGTGCCAGCAGCGTAAATGGACAGGGGCTAGGCTACACCTTC.

V usage is TRBV6-1 and J usage is TRBJ1-5; D is uncertain. Germline assignment: CDR1 MNHNS and CDR2 SASEGT. The CDR3 sequence is 15 residues long. V was pared by 2 bases and J by 3 bases, with 11 bases between. The DNA for the CDR3 is TGTGCCAGCAGTGAATACGAGTCGGTCAATCAGCCCCAGCATTTT. It encodes CASSEYESVNQPQHF.

The chain uses TRBV5-1 and TRBJ1-1; 7 positions agree with TRBD1. Germline CDR1 and CDR2: SGHRS and YFSETQ. CDR3 length equals 15 residues. Germline trimming cut 2 bases from V and 0 bases from J; bases unmatched to any gene: 4. The CDR3, as DNA: TGCGCCAGCAGCTTTGGGACAGTTATGAACACTGAAGCTTTCTTT. It yields the protein CASSFGTVMNTEAFF.

This chain connects TRBV6-5 to TRBJ2-1; D uncertain. The CDR3 length is 14 residues. Germline V lookup: CDR1 MNHEY, CDR2 SVGAGI. Trimming removed 6 bases at V and 6 bases at J, with 15 bases between. CDR3 sequence reads: CASSGYPERNEQFF. Written as DNA, the CDR3 is TGTGCCAGCAGCGGTTATCCGGAACGCAATGAGCAGTTCTTC.

This clone appeared once. V is TRBV27 and J is TRBJ1-1, with D uncertain. The V gene's germline CDR1 is MNHEY and CDR2 SMNVEV (reference sequence). This CDR3 spans 14 amino acids. Trimming pared 0 bases from V and 6 bases from J, leaving 11 bases between. CDR3 loop: CASSLSVASPEAFF. The CDR3 DNA is TGTGCCAGCAGTTTATCGGTGGCCAGTCCTGAAGCTTTCTTT.

This clone was seen once. The junction differs from germline at one of its ends, possibly a read error. The chain couples TRBV7-7 to TRBJ2-1; 7 bases fit TRBD2. There are 15 residues in the CDR3. Germline lookup yields CDR1 SSHAT and CDR2 FNYEAQ (reference sequence). The CDR3 reads CASSPSGTPTSEQFF. CDR3 bases: TGTGCTAGCAGCCCCAGCGGGACCCCGACCAGTGAGCAGTTCTTC.

The J gene is TRBJ1-1, the V gene TRBV7-6, with no clear D. The ends were cut back, 1 base at V and 0 bases at J, with 9 bases in the middle. The CDR3 is made up of 15 amino acids. Germline-derived CDR1 and CDR2 are SGHVS and FNYEAQ. The CDR3 DNA is TGTGCCAGCAGCTTAGAGCCGTCCATGAACACTGAAGCTTTCTTT. Its protein is CASSLEPSMNTEAFF.

The chain recombines TRBV13 with TRBJ2-3; 10 bases agree with TRBD2. J gave up 4 bases and V 5 bases, and 6 bases lay outside the gene matches. CDR1 PRHDT and CDR2 FYEKMQ come from the germline V gene (reference sequence). The CDR3 sequence is 15 residues long. CDR3 sequence (DNA): TGTGCCAGCAGCCCCCTAGCGGGAGCGGCAGATACGCAGTATTTT. Translating it yields CASSPLAGAADTQYF.

V gene TRBV5-1 combines with J gene TRBJ2-5; D may be TRBD1 or TRBD2 (5 bases each). Trimming stripped 2 bases from V and 7 bases from J, with 30 bases between. The CDR3 totals 19 residues. From germline, CDR1 is SGHRS and CDR2 YFSETQ. CDR3 sequence reads: CASSFSGDFGGASQGTQYF. CDR3 DNA: TGCGCCAGCAGCTTTTCCGGCGACTTTGGAGGAGCGAGCCAGGGGACCCAGTACTTC.